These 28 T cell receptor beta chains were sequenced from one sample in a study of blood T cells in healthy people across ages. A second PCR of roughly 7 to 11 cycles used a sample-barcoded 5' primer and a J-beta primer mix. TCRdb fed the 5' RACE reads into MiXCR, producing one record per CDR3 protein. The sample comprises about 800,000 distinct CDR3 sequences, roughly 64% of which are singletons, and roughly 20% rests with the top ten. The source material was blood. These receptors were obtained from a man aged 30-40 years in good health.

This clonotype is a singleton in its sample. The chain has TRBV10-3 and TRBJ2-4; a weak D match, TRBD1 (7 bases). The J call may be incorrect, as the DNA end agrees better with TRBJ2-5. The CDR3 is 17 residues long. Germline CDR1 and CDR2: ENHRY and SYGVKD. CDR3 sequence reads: CAISETRITGEVETQYF. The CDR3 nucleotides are TGTGCCATCAGTGAGACCAGGATAACAGGGGAGGTGGAGACCCAGTACTTC.

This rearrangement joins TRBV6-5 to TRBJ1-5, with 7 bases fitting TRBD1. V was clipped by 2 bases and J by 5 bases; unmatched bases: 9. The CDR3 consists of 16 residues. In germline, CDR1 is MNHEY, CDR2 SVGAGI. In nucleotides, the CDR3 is TGTGCCAGCAGTTACACCGGGACAGAAAATTATCAGCCCCAGCATTTT. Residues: CASSYTGTENYQPQHF.

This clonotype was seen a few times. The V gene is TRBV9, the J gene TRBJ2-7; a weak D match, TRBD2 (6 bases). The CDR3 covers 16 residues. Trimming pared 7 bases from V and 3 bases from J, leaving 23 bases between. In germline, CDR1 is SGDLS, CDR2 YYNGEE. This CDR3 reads CASWGVGRKDRYEQYF. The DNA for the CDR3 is TGTGCCAGCTGGGGGGTGGGGCGAAAGGATCGCTACGAGCAGTACTTC.

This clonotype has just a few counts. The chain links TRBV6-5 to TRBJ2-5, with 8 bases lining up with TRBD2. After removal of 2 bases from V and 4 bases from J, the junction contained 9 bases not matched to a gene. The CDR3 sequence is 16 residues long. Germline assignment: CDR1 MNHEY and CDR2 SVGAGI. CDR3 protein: CASSYPAGVLGETQYF. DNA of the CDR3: TGTGCCAGCAGTTACCCAGCGGGAGTTCTGGGAGAGACCCAGTACTTC.

For the CDR3, the DNA is TGTGCCAGCAGTTACTCGCGACAAAACACTGAAGCTTTCTTT. Protein product: CASSYSRQNTEAFF. The rearrangement links TRBV6-5 to TRBJ1-1; D remains ambiguous. The CDR3 extends over 14 amino acids. Germline CDR1 and CDR2: MNHEY and SVGAGI. The V gene lost 0 bases and the J gene lost 2 bases, with 7 bases spanning the gap.

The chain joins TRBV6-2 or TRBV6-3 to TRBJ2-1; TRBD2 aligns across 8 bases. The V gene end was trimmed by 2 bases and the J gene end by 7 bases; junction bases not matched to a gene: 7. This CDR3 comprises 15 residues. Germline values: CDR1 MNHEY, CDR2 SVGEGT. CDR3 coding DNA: TGTGCCAGCAGTTACGGGCGGGAGGTTGGGAATGAGCAGTTCTTC. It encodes CASSYGREVGNEQFF.

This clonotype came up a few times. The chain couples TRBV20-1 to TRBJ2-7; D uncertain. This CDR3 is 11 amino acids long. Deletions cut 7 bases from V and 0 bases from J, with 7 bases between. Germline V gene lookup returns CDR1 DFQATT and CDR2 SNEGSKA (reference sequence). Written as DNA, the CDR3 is TGCAGTGGCGCTAGCTCCTACGAGCAGTACTTC. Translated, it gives CSGASSYEQYF.

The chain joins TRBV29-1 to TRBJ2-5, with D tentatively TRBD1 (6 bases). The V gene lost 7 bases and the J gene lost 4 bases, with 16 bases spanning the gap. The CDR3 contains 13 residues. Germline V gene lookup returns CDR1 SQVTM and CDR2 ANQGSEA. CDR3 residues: CSADLQGGETQYF. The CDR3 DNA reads TGCAGCGCTGACTTACAGGGCGGAGAGACCCAGTACTTC. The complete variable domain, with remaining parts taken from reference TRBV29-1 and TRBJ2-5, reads SAVISQKPSRDICQRGTSLTIQCQVDSQVTMMFWYRQQPGQSLTLIATANQGSEATYESGFVIDKFPISRPNLTFSTLTVSNMSPEDSSIYLCSADLQGGETQYFGPGTRLLVL.

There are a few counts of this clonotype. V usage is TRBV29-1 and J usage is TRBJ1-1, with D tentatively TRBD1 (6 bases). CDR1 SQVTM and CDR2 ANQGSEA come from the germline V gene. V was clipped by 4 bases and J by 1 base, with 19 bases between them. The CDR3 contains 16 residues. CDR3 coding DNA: TGCAGCGTTGCGCCCCGGGGGGCGCAGGGGAACACTGAAGCTTTCTTT. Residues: CSVAPRGAQGNTEAFF.

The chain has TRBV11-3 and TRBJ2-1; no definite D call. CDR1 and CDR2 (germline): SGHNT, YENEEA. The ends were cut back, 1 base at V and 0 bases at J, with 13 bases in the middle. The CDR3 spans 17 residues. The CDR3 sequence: CASSLGGPRGSYNEQFF. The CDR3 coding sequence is TGTGCCAGCAGCTTAGGAGGCCCGCGCGGCTCCTACAATGAGCAGTTCTTC. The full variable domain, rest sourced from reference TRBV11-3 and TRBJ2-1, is EAGVVQSPRYKIIEKKQPVAFWCNPISGHNTLYWYLQNLGQGPELLIRYENEEAVDDSQLPKDRFSAERLKGVDSTLKIQPAELGDSAVYLCASSLGGPRGSYNEQFFGPGTRLTVL.

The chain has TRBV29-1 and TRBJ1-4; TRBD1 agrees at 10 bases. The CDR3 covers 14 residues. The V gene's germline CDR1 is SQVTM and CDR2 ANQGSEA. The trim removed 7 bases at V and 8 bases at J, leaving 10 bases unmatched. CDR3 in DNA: TGCAGCGCTCAATCCGGGACAGGGGACGAAAAACTGTTTTTT. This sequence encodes CSAQSGTGDEKLFF.

In nucleotides, the CDR3 is TGCGCCAGCACCCTTGGACAGGCCTTTATGAACACTGAAGCTTTCTTT. As protein: CASTLGQAFMNTEAFF. J is TRBJ1-1 and V is TRBV5-1, with 7 bases aligning to TRBD1. Germline assignment: CDR1 SGHRS and CDR2 YFSETQ. This CDR3 contains 16 residues. V was clipped by 6 bases and J by 0 bases; unmatched bases: 11.

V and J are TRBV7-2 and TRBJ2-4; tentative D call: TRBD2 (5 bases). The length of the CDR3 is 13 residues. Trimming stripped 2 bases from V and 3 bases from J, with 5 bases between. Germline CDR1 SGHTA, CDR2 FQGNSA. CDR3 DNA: TGTGCCAGCAGCTTACGGGGCAAAAACATTCAGTACTTC. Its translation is CASSLRGKNIQYF.

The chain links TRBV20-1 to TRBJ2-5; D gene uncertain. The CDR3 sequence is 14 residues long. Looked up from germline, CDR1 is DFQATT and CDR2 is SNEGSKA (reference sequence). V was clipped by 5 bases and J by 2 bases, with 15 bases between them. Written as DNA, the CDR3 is TGCAGTGCTTTCCCGACGACCCAGCAAGAGACCCAGTACTTC. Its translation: CSAFPTTQQETQYF.

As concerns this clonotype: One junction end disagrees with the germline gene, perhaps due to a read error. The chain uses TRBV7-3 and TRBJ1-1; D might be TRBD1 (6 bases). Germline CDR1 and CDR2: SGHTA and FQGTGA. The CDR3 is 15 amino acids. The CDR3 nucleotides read TGTGCCAGCAGCTTGGGGGCAGGCTTGAACGCTGAAGCTTTCTTT. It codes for CASSLGAGLNAEAFF.

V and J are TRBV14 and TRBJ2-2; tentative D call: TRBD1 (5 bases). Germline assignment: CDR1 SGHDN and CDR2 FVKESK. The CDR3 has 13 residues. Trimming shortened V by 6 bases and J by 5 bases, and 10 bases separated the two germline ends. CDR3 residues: CASSSRVTGELFF. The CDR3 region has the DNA TGTGCCAGCAGTTCCAGGGTGACCGGGGAGCTGTTTTTT.

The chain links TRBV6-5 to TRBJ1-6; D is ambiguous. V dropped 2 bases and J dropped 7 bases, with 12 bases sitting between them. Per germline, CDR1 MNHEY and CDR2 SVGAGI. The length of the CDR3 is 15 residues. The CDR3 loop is CASSYGVSSNSPLHF. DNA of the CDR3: TGTGCCAGCAGTTACGGTGTGAGCTCCAATTCACCCCTCCACTTT.

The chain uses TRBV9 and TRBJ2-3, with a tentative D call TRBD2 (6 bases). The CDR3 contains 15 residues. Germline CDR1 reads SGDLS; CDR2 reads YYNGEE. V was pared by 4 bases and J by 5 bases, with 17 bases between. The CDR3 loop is CASSLDGTSVDTQYF. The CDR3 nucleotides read TGTGCCAGCAGCTTGGACGGGACTTCAGTAGATACGCAGTATTTT.

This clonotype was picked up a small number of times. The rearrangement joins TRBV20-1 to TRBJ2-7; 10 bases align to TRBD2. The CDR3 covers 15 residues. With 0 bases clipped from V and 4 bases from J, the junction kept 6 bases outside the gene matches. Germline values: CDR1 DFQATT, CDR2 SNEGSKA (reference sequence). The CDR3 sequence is CSARDQSSGRYEQYF. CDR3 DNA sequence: TGCAGTGCTAGAGATCAGTCTAGCGGGAGATACGAGCAGTACTTC.

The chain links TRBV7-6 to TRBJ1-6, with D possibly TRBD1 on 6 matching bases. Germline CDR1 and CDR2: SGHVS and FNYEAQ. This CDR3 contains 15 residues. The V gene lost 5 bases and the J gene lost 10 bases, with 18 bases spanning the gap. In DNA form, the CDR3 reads TGTGCCAGCAGCCTTTATCTAGGGGGAAACTCACCCCTCCACTTT. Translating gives CASSLYLGGNSPLHF.

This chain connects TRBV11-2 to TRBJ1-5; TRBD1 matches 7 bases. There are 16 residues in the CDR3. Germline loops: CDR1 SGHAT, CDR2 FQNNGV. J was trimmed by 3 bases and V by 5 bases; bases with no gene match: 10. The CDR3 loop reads CASSEYRDSPNQPQHF. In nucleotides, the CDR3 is TGTGCCAGCAGCGAGTACCGGGACAGCCCCAATCAGCCCCAGCATTTT.

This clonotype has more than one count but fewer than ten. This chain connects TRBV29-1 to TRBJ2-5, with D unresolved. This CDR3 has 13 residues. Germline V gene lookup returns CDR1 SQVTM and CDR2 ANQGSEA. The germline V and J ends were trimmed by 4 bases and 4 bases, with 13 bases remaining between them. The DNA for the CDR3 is TGCAGCGTTGTGTACATTTACCTAGAGACCCAGTACTTC. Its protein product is CSVVYIYLETQYF.

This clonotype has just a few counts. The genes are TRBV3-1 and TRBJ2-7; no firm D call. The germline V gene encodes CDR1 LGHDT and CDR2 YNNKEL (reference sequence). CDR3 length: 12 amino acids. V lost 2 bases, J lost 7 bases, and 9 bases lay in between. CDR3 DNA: TGTGCCAGCAGCCAACCCGAGGCAGAGCAGTACTTC. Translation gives CASSQPEAEQYF.

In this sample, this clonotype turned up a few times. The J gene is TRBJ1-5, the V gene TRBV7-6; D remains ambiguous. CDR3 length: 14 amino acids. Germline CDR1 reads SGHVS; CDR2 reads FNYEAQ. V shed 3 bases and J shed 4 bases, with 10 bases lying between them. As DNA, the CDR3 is TGTGCCAGCAGCTTCGGAGGTCCGAATCAGCCCCAGCATTTT. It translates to CASSFGGPNQPQHF.

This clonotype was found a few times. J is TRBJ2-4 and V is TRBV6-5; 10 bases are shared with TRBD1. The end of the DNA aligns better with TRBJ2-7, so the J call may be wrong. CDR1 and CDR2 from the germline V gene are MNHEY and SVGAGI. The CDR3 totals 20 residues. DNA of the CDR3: TGTGCCAGCAGTTACTCTTTGGGACAGGGGAGGACCCATTTTGCCTCCGAGCAGTACTTC. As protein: CASSYSLGQGRTHFASEQYF.

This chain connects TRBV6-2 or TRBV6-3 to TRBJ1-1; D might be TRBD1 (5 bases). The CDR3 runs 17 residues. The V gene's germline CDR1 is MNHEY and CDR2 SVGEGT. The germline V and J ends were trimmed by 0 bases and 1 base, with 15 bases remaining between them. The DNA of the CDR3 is TGTGCCAGCAGTTACTCGATGGCAGGGAGCCCGAACACTGAAGCTTTCTTT. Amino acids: CASSYSMAGSPNTEAFF.

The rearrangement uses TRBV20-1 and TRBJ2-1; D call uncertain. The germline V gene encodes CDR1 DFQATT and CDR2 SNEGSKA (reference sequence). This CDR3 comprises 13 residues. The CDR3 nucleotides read TGCAGCGAGCTAATTGGGGACTACAATGAGCAGTTCTTC. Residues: CSELIGDYNEQFF.

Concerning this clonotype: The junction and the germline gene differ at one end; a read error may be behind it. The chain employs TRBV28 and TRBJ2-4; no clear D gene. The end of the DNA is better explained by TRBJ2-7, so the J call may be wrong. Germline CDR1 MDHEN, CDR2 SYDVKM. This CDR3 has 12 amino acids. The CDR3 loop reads CVSSPRAYEQYF. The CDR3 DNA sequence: TGTGTCAGCAGCCCCCGGGCCTACGAGCAGTACTTC.